The following is a TCR beta chain sequence with its context. Its antigen is undetermined. This PCR relied on a set of 60 Vbeta primers and 13 Jbeta primers. Measured with immunoSEQ multiplex PCR; TCRdb has only the in-frame clones, and not every one. The sample yields 130,000 to 150,000 clones, about three quarters seen once. The data were taken from a study of cytomegalovirus exposure and HLA in healthy donors. Study summary: Caucasian-associated ancestry cluster membership applied to about 80% of around 400 genotyped donors.

Study-wide findings and caveats: Productive status was seen about 90% or about 30% of the time for most TCR beta V segments in an earlier analysis. The study had only CMV serostatus as immune exposure information.

Specimen: PBMCs. The TCR originated in a man in his forties in good health and CMV-seropositive.

The CDR3 coding sequence is TGTGCCAGCAGCTTGACGGGCAGGGGGGCAACTAATGAAAAACTGTTTTTT. It yields the protein CASSLTGRGATNEKLFF. V and J are TRBV5-6 and TRBJ1-4; 7 bases map to TRBD1. Trimming took 1 base from V and 0 from J; bases not matched to a gene: 6. CDR3 length: 17 residues. Germline CDR1 reads SGHDT; CDR2 reads YYEEEE.